This is a list of T cell receptor beta chains from one sample in a study of Ad26.COV2.S vaccination and SARS-CoV-2 variants. Generated by immunoSEQ multiplex PCR, the TCRdb table keeps only in-frame clones and is missing some. The sample holds 350,000 to 550,000 clones; nearly 90% are singletons and the top ten take about 2.7%. Sample: peripheral blood, taken in a trial of Ad26.COV2.S vaccine versus placebo. These TCRs come from a person aged 18-65 years who received the Ad26.COV2.S COVID-19 vaccine or a placebo. The CDR3 runs from the conserved cysteine through the conserved F or W. Each record gives: CDR3 protein, clone size, J gene, V gene. Clone size is shown for a subset of rows, as once, few, many or a class of expanded clone.

CASSHTPWTVAGSYNSPLHF	.	TRBJ1-6	TRBV4-3
CASSPTGFWETQYF	.	TRBJ2-5	TRBV5-1
CASSIFATGDQPQHF	.	TRBJ1-5	TRBV19
CATSDPRDPLREAFF	.	TRBJ1-1	TRBV24-1
CASSLDRNTGELFF	once	TRBJ2-2	TRBV5-4
CASSQEMLSSAGNTIYF	.	TRBJ1-3	TRBV14
CASSLSGDRNYGYTF	.	TRBJ1-2	TRBV7-2
CASSKIAGANSYEQYF	.	TRBJ2-7	TRBV11-2
CASSFGPGRGYTF	.	TRBJ1-2	TRBV12-3/TRBV12-4
CASLSGTSGQETQYF	.	TRBJ2-5	TRBV10-3
CASSAILVISGANVLTF	.	TRBJ2-6	TRBV28
CASSLDRAGELFF	.	TRBJ2-2	TRBV27
CASTQGSLGEKLFF	.	TRBJ1-4	TRBV28
CSASISAGYQPQHF	.	TRBJ1-5	TRBV20-1
CASSLNRAASEQYF	.	TRBJ2-7	TRBV27
CAIYRQGDTEAFF	once	TRBJ1-1	TRBV6-5
CASSPNFHRGSGNTIYF	.	TRBJ1-3	TRBV18
CASKSQGLNSPLHF	.	TRBJ1-6	TRBV7-9
CASSLAWAGSSYNSPLHF	.	TRBJ1-6	TRBV7-6
CGLAQQGAGITEAFF	.	TRBJ1-1	TRBV30
CAMVPRGSSYNSPLHF	few	TRBJ1-6	TRBV6-6
CASRGRPWDNSPLHF	.	TRBJ1-6	TRBV5-4
CASRQGWVVTDTQYF	.	TRBJ2-3	TRBV6-5
CASSVGPYPGETQYF	.	TRBJ2-5	TRBV9
CASSRTQRAKNIQYF	.	TRBJ2-4	TRBV3-1/TRBV3-2
CASSLGDLGGNTIYF	few	TRBJ1-3	TRBV5-1
CSVGREPMNTEAFF	.	TRBJ1-1	TRBV29-1
CASRDSPNQPQHF	.	TRBJ1-5	TRBV2
CASSLVETQYF	.	TRBJ2-5	TRBV7-9
CASSLVPAGQGRTQPQHF	.	TRBJ1-5	TRBV5-1
CASSDRVGGTTEAFF	.	TRBJ1-1	TRBV5-1
CASSPAFINYGYTF	.	TRBJ1-2	TRBV27
CASTRGSYGYTF	many	TRBJ1-2	TRBV25-1
CASSVAGNTGELFF	.	TRBJ2-2	TRBV9
CASSLTGGFNEQFF	.	TRBJ2-1	TRBV19
CASSPPGSWMNTGELFF	.	TRBJ2-2	TRBV5-8
CASSLNPWTRGYPEAFF	.	TRBJ1-1	TRBV6-2/TRBV6-3
CASSEETGIYGYTF	.	TRBJ1-2	TRBV9
CASSLEIAGGELFF	.	TRBJ2-2	TRBV7-2
CASRAGGTGELFF	.	TRBJ2-2	TRBV6-5
CASSLHYGYTF	.	TRBJ1-2	TRBV5-4
CASSLVAGRGTEAFF	.	TRBJ1-1	TRBV4-1
CASSRQGYGYTF	.	TRBJ1-2	TRBV28
CASSLSGSTDTQYF	.	TRBJ2-3	TRBV5-4
CASTRSGATYNEQFF	.	TRBJ2-1	TRBV6-5
CASRRLAGGVEETQYF	.	TRBJ2-5	TRBV11-2
CASSYSPEVNTEAFF	.	TRBJ1-1	TRBV6-5
CASNTDRKNIQYF	once	TRBJ2-4	TRBV11-2
CATSDFGANGAFF	.	TRBJ1-1	TRBV24-1
CASSLLGTGNTIYF	.	TRBJ1-3	TRBV28
CSVEDRLRTGVETQYF	.	TRBJ2-5	TRBV29-1
CASSQGGVATEAFF	.	TRBJ1-1	TRBV11-3
CASSEQGWSTEAFF	.	TRBJ1-1	TRBV9
CAGNRGGASEAFF	.	TRBJ1-1	TRBV7-3
CAWSVSGLRVGTEHSPLHF	.	TRBJ1-6	TRBV30
CASRRQGNTEAFF	.	TRBJ1-1	TRBV28
CASSPAGFYGYTF	.	TRBJ1-2	TRBV3-1/TRBV3-2
CASSSTGGDRNEQFF	.	TRBJ2-1	TRBV5-1
CASRTTGNTIYF	.	TRBJ1-3	TRBV19
CASSLRRANQPQHF	.	TRBJ1-5	TRBV6-5